These T cell receptor beta chains were read from a single sample in a study of T cell responses to AZD1222 COVID-19 vaccine. Produced via immunoSEQ multiplex PCR; TCRdb's table is partial and in-frame only. This sample carries about 150,000 clones, 80% to 90% of them seen once, and the ten largest clones take 5.5% to 6%. The sequencing used peripheral blood, collected on day 0 of MenACWY control vaccination. Every receptor here comes from an adult in good health. CDR3s leave out the opening cysteine and the closing phenylalanine or tryptophan.

TRBV6-5	TRBJ1-2	ASSLLPNYGYT
TRBV19	TRBJ1-1	ASMRWGASSTVNTEAF
TRBV5-6	TRBJ1-2	ASSLVGQVYYT
TRBV11-2	TRBJ2-1	ASSPAGTFLGEQF
TRBV28	TRBJ2-1	ASSTPGQGAYEQF
TRBV12-3/TRBV12-4	TRBJ1-2	ASSLPGGGYT
TRBV24-1	TRBJ2-5	ATSEKGQGLIIGETQY
TRBV7-2	TRBJ1-5	ASISGSGQPQH
TRBV11-2	TRBJ2-2	ASSPYPRDSLTGELF
TRBV6-5	TRBJ1-6	ASSYRGEYNSPLH
TRBV5-1	TRBJ1-2	ASSLEQGEDGYT
TRBV27	TRBJ1-3	ASSPLGDRVSGNTIY
TRBV2	TRBJ2-1	ASSDDLLAESSYNEQF
TRBV9	TRBJ2-1	ASSVASPGTGGHNEQF
TRBV24-1	TRBJ2-3	ATSDSAGKRGSSTDTQY
TRBV7-9	TRBJ1-2	ASSSDKSPYGYT
TRBV5-1	TRBJ2-2	ASSLARRVLADTGELF
TRBV2	TRBJ2-5	ASTRTGPETQY
TRBV7-9	TRBJ1-5	ASSQQGQPQH
TRBV19	TRBJ1-5	ASKARAGNQPQH
TRBV6-2/TRBV6-3	TRBJ2-2	ASSDPPGQGTSTGELF
TRBV5-1	TRBJ1-1	ASSLQGNTEAF
TRBV14	TRBJ1-2	ASSRGRGAYYGYT
TRBV6-4	TRBJ2-1	ASTMTQGGRNNEQF
TRBV5-1	TRBJ1-3	ASSLDTGVVGNTIY
TRBV7-6	TRBJ1-2	ASSLVQGANYGYT
TRBV2	TRBJ2-2	ASRSFTGLF